This T cell receptor beta chain stems from a study of T cell responses to AZD1222 COVID-19 vaccine. Concerning this clone: The antigen is unknown.

Whether given at about 4 or about 12 weeks, second doses were pooled. Overall study results and limits: Just five to seven people given AZD1222 tested seropositive at baseline. Close to half of all spike-specific TCRs reportedly target regions of the variants that are unmutated. Two AZD1222 doses significantly raised spike-specific TCR breadth and depth over controls.

Germline V gives CDR1 SEHNR, CDR2 FQNEAQ (reference sequence). The V gene lost 5 bases and the J gene lost 9 bases, with 16 bases spanning the gap. The CDR3 contains 14 residues. Using immunoSEQ multiplex PCR, the repertoire was profiled, and TCRdb retains in-frame clones only, with some absent. The sample contains about 130,000 clones, around nine tenths of which appear only once. The chain employs TRBV7-9 and TRBJ1-4; D remains unclear. This clonotype was obtained from an adult who received the AZD1222 COVID-19 vaccine. Here the sequenced sample was peripheral blood, taken 28 days after the second AZD1222 dose. The CDR3 sequence is CASSPKVRPQKLFF. The CDR3 bases are TGTGCCAGCAGCCCGAAGGTGCGGCCCCAAAAACTGTTTTTT.